Reported below is one T cell receptor beta chain. Its antigen is unknown. No clone much larger than this one lies a single base away; base qualities are absent. This sample stems from a study of T cell responses to AZD1222 COVID-19 vaccine (dated by TCRdb to 2020 to 2022). With respect to the entire study: AZD1222 recipients given second doses at about 4 weeks or at about 12 weeks were pooled, since spike-specific TCR depth and breadth were not found to differ between the two schedules. Trial participants were enrolled by age into 18-55, 56-69 and 70-plus year subgroups, with about 150, 28 and 57 TCR-sequenced participants respectively. A total of 233 trial participants underwent TCR sequencing, of whom about 200 had received two doses of AZD1222 and approximately 25 had received two doses of the MenACWY control vaccine.

The CDR3 regions of human TCRbeta chains were analyzed by immunosequencing. The authors processed their data as follows. Repertoire TCRs were matched against a reference library of SARS-CoV-2-specific TCRs generated with the MIRA antigen-specificity platform. Breadth was defined as the fraction of unique TCRs that were SARS-CoV-2-associated, and depth was defined as the fraction of total T cells that were SARS-CoV-2-associated. Using the MIRA data, every spike-specific TCR was mapped to the spike region that the TCR reacted to and assigned to either a CD4 or a CD8 class. Log10-transformed breadth and depth values were compared by one-way ANOVA with Sidak's multiple comparisons tests. The immuneACCESS repertoire file appears here via TCRdb, limited to in-frame rearrangements. These files lack a portion of the clones; in checked studies, under half of the deficit traces to unresolved V genes, and the cause of the others is not known. D and trimming were read from the DNA, whereas the V and J calls and clone size are those reported in that table. Counted in this sample were around 200,000 clones; around 90% of them appeared once. The ten largest clonotypes hold approximately 0.49% of the sample.

The CDR3 goes from the cysteine to the phenylalanine over 13 residues. Only the CDR3 portion is preserved as DNA: 39 bases, with reading frame beginning at the first base. V loses 8 bases, J loses 4 bases, and the germline ends lie 12 bases apart. Taken from the germline V gene, the CDR1 and CDR2 loops are LGHNT and FRNRAP. General conclusions and limits of the study: No day 14 peak-response samples were available, so repertoires were characterized only after the peak T cell response. In the small 56-69-year group, the increase in depth fell short of significance, most likely because of low power. Reportedly, almost half of the unique spike-specific TCRs recognized epitopes lying outside the regions that are mutated in the B.1.351 and B.1.1.7 variants. Conclusions about previously exposed vaccinees are limited because only a handful of AZD1222 recipients were SARS-CoV-2 seropositive at baseline. Most participants were white British and females outnumbered males, and the authors suggested that clonal diversity may have been underestimated. CD4 TCRs associated with the vaccine covered the entire spike protein, and the dominant responses were in regions 160-218 and 743-854. Spike-specific TCR breadth and depth rose significantly after two AZD1222 doses compared with day 0 and with MenACWY recipients.

What the time point label conveys for this sample: baseline before first vaccination. Samples from vaccinated people were obtained from the UK trials COV001 and COV002, which included a single-blind randomized controlled phase 2/3 trial of AZD1222 (ChAdOx1 nCoV-19) in healthy adults. For TCRbeta chain sequencing, PBMC samples from trial participants were taken at day 0 and at day 28 after the second dose. The rearrangement joined TRBV12-5 to TRBJ1-5; a weak D assignment points to TRBD1 (5 bases agree). The TCR sequence derives from an adult in good health. Sequenced material: peripheral blood, taken on day 0 of AZD1222 vaccination. CDR3 sequence: CASMEGPNQPQHF. The nucleotide sequence reads as follows: TGTGCTAGTATGGAGGGGCCAAATCAGCCCCAGCATTTT.